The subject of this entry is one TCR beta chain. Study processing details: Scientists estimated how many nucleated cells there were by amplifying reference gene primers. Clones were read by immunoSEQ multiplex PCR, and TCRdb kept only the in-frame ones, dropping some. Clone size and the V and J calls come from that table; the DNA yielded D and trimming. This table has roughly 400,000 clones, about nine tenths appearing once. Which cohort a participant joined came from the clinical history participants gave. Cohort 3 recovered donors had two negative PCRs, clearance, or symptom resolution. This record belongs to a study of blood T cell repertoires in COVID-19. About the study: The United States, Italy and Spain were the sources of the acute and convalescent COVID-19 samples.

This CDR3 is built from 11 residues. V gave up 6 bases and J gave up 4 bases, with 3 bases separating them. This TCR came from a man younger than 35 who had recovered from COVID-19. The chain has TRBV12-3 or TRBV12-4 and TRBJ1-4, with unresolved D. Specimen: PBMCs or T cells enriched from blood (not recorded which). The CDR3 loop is CASSYNEKLFF. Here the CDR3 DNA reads TGTGCCAGCAGCTATAATGAAAAACTGTTTTTT.